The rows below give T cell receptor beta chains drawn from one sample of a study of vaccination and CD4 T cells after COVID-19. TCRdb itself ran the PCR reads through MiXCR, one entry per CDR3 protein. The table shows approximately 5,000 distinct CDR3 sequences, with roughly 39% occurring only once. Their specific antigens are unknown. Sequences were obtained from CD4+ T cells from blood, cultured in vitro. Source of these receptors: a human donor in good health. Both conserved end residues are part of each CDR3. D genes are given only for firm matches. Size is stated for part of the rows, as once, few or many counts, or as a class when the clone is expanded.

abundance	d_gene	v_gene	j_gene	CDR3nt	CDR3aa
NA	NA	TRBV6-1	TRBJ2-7	TGTGCCAGCACCAACACAGGGCGGGGCAACTACGAGCAGTACTTC	CASTNTGRGNYEQYF
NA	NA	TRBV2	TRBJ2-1	TGTGCCAGCGTGGTGGAGGGGGGGCCATACAATGAGCAGTTCTTC	CASVVEGGPYNEQFF
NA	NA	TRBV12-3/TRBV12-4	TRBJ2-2	TGTGCCAGCACCCAGAACACCGGGGAGCTGTTTTTT	CASTQNTGELFF
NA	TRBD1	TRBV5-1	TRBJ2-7	TGCGCCAGCAGCAATTCCGGGACAGGGTTCAACGAGCAGTACTTC	CASSNSGTGFNEQYF
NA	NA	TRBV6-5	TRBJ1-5	TGTGCCAGCAGTTTTGGGGAGGCCTGGAGCAATCAGCCCCAGCATTTT	CASSFGEAWSNQPQHF
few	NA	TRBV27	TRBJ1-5	TGTGCCAGCAGTTCAGGCCCGGGGCAGCCCCAGCATTTT	CASSSGPGQPQHF
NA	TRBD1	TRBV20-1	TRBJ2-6	TGCAGTGCTAGAGCTGACAGGGGCTCTGGGGCCAACGTCCTGACTTTC	CSARADRGSGANVLTF
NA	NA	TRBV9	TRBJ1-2	TGTGCCAGCAGCGTAGAGGCGGGTAACTATGGCTACACCTTC	CASSVEAGNYGYTF
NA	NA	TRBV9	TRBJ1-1	TGTGCCAGCAGCGAGGGGACAAGGGCTGAAGCTTTCTTT	CASSEGTRAEAFF
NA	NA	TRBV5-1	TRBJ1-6	TGCGCCAGCAGCTTGGCCGGCGATTCACCCCTCCACTTT	CASSLAGDSPLHF
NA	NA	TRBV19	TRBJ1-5	TGTGCCAGTAGTTTCGGACGCGTCGGGGGCAACAATCAGCCCCAGCATTTT	CASSFGRVGGNNQPQHF
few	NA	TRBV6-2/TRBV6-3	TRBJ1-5	TGTGCCAGCAACACAAGGAATAGCAATCAGCCCCAGCATTTT	CASNTRNSNQPQHF
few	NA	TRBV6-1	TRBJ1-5	TGTGCCAGCAGTGTGGATCAGCCCCAGCATTTT	CASSVDQPQHF
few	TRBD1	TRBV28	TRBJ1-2	TGTGCCAGCAGTTTGGGACAGGGTTATGGCTACACCTTC	CASSLGQGYGYTF
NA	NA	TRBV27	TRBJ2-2	TGTGCCAGCAGTCGCACCGGGACTCAGGGAGCCGGGGAGCTGTTTTTT	CASSRTGTQGAGELFF
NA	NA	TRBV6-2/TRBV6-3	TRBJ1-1	TGTGCCAGCAGTTACGGGGAAAGCACTTTGAACACTGAAGCTTTCTTT	CASSYGESTLNTEAFF
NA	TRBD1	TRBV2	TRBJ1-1	TGTGCCAGCAGCGCACAGGGGCCAGGGGCTGAAGCTTTCTTT	CASSAQGPGAEAFF
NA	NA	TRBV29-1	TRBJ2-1	TGCAGCGTTGGGGGATCCCTCAATGAGCAGTTCTTC	CSVGGSLNEQFF
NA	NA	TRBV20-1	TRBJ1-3	TGCAGTGCTCGGGGTGGGGGGGCCGAAGGGACCTCTGGAAACACCATATATTTT	CSARGGGAEGTSGNTIYF
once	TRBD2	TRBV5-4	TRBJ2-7	TGTGCCAGCAGCTCGGGTAGCGGGGGGGTCGGCGAGCAGTACTTC	CASSSGSGGVGEQYF
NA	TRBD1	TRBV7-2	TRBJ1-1	TGTGCCAGCAGCACTCAGGGGGATTTCACTGAAGCTTTCTTT	CASSTQGDFTEAFF
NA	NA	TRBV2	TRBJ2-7	TGTGCCAGCAGTGAATCCAGCGAGCAGTACTTC	CASSESSEQYF
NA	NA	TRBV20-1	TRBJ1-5	TGCAGTGCTAGGCAGGGAGGGTATAGCAATCAGCCCCAGCATTTT	CSARQGGYSNQPQHF
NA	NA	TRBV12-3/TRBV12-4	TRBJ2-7	TGTGCCAGCAGTTGGGGACCGCTAGACTCCTACGAGCAGTACTTC	CASSWGPLDSYEQYF
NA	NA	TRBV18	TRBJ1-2	TGTGCCAGCTCACCAGGCCAGGGGAATAACTATGGCTACACCTTC	CASSPGQGNNYGYTF
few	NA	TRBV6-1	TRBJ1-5	TGTGCCAGCTCAAACGGGGGGCCCCAGCATTTT	CASSNGGPQHF
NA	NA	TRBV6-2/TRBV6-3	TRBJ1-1	TGTGCCAGCAACAGCATTCCAGGGAGAGGGAACACTGAAGCTTTCTTT	CASNSIPGRGNTEAFF
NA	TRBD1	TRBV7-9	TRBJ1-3	TGTGCCAGCAGCAAACAGGGGGCCTCTGGAAACACCATATATTTT	CASSKQGASGNTIYF
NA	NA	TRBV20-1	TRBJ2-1	TGCAGTGCAGCTCCGACACATCCCAATGAGCAGTTCTTC	CSAAPTHPNEQFF
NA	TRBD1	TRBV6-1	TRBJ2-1	TGTGCCAGCCACCGAGGGACTCCGGACAGGGGCGGCTACAATGAGCAGTTCTTC	CASHRGTPDRGGYNEQFF
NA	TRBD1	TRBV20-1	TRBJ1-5	TGCAGTGCCCCCCCCCGACAGGGGTTAAATCAGCCCCAGCATTTT	CSAPPRQGLNQPQHF
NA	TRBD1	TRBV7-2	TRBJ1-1	TGTGCCAGCAGCCTAGGGACAGCCACTGAAGCTTTCTTT	CASSLGTATEAFF
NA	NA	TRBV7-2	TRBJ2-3	TGTGCCAGCAGTCTCGACAGGAGCACAGATACGCAGTATTTT	CASSLDRSTDTQYF
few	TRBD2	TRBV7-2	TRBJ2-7	TGTGCCAGCAGCTTCACTAGCGGGGAAGAGCAGTACTTC	CASSFTSGEEQYF
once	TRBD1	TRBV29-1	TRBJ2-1	TGCAGCGTTGAAACCACAGGGGGTGGTAACAATGAGCAGTTCTTC	CSVETTGGGNNEQFF
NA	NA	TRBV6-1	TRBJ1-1	TGTGCCAGCAGAGGACAGCACACTGAAGCTTTCTTT	CASRGQHTEAFF
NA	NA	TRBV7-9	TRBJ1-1	TGTGCCAGCACTGACGGGGAGGCCGGTGTCACTGAAGCTTTCTTT	CASTDGEAGVTEAFF
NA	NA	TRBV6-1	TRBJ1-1	TGTGCCAGCAGTGATCGAGGGTTGAACACTGAAGCTTTCTTT	CASSDRGLNTEAFF
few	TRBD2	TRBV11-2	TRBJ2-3	TGTGCCAGCAGCAAAGCGGGGGGGCAAGATACGCAGTATTTT	CASSKAGGQDTQYF
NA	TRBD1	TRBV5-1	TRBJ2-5	TGCGCCAGCAGCTTCGGACAGGGGGAGACCCAGTACTTC	CASSFGQGETQYF
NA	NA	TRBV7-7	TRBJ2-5	TGTGCCAGCAGCTTAGGTCGACTAGTACGGAGGGAGACCCAGTACTTC	CASSLGRLVRRETQYF
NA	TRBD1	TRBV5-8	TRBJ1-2	TGTGCCAGCAGCTTGTCGAGGACAGGGGGTAATGGCTACACCTTC	CASSLSRTGGNGYTF
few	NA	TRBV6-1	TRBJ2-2	TGTGCCAGCAGTGAGACGGACGGGAACACCGGGGAGCTGTTTTTT	CASSETDGNTGELFF
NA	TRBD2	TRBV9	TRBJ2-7	TGTGCCAGCAGCCCCCGGGCTAGCGGTTTCGGGCAGTACTTC	CASSPRASGFGQYF
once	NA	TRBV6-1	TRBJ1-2	TGTGCCAGCAGTGTAGTTCGACCTGGCTGCACCTTC	CASSVVRPGCTF
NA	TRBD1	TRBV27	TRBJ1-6	TGTGCCAGCAGGAGACAGGGTAACTCCTATAATTCACCCCTCCACTTT	CASRRQGNSYNSPLHF
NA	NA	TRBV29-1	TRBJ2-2	TGCAGCGTTGTCGCCGGGGAGCTGTTTTTT	CSVVAGELFF
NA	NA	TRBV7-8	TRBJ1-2	TGTGCCAGCAGTCCCCTCCCAGGAACCAACTATGGCTACACCTTC	CASSPLPGTNYGYTF
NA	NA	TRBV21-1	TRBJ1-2	TGTGCCAGCAGCAAAGAGGCCGAGAGGGGCTACACCTTC	CASSKEAERGYTF
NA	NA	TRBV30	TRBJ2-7	TGTGCCTGGACCCTCAGATATGGCGAGCAGTACTTC	CAWTLRYGEQYF